These T cell receptor beta chains were read from a single sample in a study of T cells after posttransplantation cyclophosphamide. Assay used: immunoSEQ multiplex PCR; TCRdb lists only in-frame clones, some missing. This repertoire shows about 21,000 clones, roughly 85% found once; its top ten account for roughly 2.2%. Here the sequenced sample was PBMCs, taken about 400 days after allogeneic stem cell transplant with calcineurin inhibitor and methotrexate. The receptors were sampled from a female patient aged 30 to 40 who received an allogeneic stem cell transplant from an unrelated donor, was CMV-positive, and had acute and chronic GVHD. T cells may partly derive from the graft donor. The CDR3 runs from the conserved cysteine through the conserved F or W. Fields, in order: V gene, clone size, J gene, D gene, CDR3 protein, CDR3 DNA. A D gene is named only where the DNA matches it firmly. Clone size, where shown, is once, few, many, or a class for clones that have expanded.

v_gene: TRBV6-6; abundance: NA; j_gene: TRBJ1-5; d_gene: NA; CDR3aa: CASSGNQPQHF; CDR3nt: TGTGCCAGCAGCGGCAATCAGCCCCAGCATTTT
v_gene: TRBV6-6; abundance: NA; j_gene: TRBJ2-3; d_gene: TRBD2; CDR3aa: CASSYGGGLGTDTQYF; CDR3nt: TGTGCCAGCAGTTATGGGGGGGGGTTGGGCACAGATACGCAGTATTTT
v_gene: TRBV6-5; abundance: once; j_gene: TRBJ2-7; d_gene: TRBD1; CDR3aa: CASRRQGPYEQYF; CDR3nt: TGTGCCAGCAGGCGACAGGGTCCCTACGAGCAGTACTTC
v_gene: TRBV2; abundance: NA; j_gene: TRBJ1-5; d_gene: TRBD1; CDR3aa: CASSGDRPEWPQHF; CDR3nt: TGTGCCAGCAGTGGGGACAGACCCGAGTGGCCCCAGCATTTT
v_gene: TRBV9; abundance: NA; j_gene: TRBJ2-1; d_gene: TRBD2; CDR3aa: CASSFRIAGAYNEQFF; CDR3nt: TGTGCCAGCAGCTTCCGAATAGCGGGGGCGTACAATGAGCAGTTCTTC
v_gene: TRBV6-6; abundance: NA; j_gene: TRBJ1-2; d_gene: NA; CDR3aa: CASSIDSPLGDYGYTF; CDR3nt: TGTGCCAGCAGCATCGACAGTCCCTTGGGTGACTATGGCTACACCTTC
v_gene: TRBV30; abundance: NA; j_gene: TRBJ2-3; d_gene: TRBD2; CDR3aa: CAWSPTRTSGRTDTQYF; CDR3nt: TGTGCCTGGAGTCCTACCAGGACTAGCGGGAGGACAGATACGCAGTATTTT
v_gene: TRBV19; abundance: NA; j_gene: TRBJ1-6; d_gene: NA; CDR3aa: CADWGGAGSPLHF; CDR3nt: TGTGCCGACTGGGGGGGGGCCGGTTCACCCCTCCACTTT
v_gene: TRBV7-2; abundance: NA; j_gene: TRBJ1-1; d_gene: NA; CDR3aa: CASSPQGGFTEAFF; CDR3nt: TGTGCCAGCAGCCCCCAGGGAGGGTTCACTGAAGCTTTCTTT
v_gene: TRBV30; abundance: few; j_gene: TRBJ1-3; d_gene: NA; CDR3aa: CAWRRGWAGNTIYF; CDR3nt: TGTGCCTGGAGGAGAGGGTGGGCTGGAAACACCATATATTTT
v_gene: TRBV7-2; abundance: NA; j_gene: TRBJ1-2; d_gene: NA; CDR3aa: CASEQGFLGGYTF; CDR3nt: TGTGCCAGCGAGCAGGGGTTCCTAGGTGGCTACACCTTC
v_gene: TRBV28; abundance: NA; j_gene: TRBJ1-1; d_gene: NA; CDR3aa: CASSYRGNTEAFF; CDR3nt: TGTGCCAGCAGCTACCGGGGGAACACTGAAGCTTTCTTT
v_gene: TRBV10-3; abundance: NA; j_gene: TRBJ1-3; d_gene: TRBD1; CDR3aa: CATMTGNGNTIYF; CDR3nt: TGTGCCACTATGACAGGGAATGGAAACACCATATATTTT
v_gene: TRBV2; abundance: NA; j_gene: TRBJ2-4; d_gene: TRBD2; CDR3aa: CASSGGAKNIQYF; CDR3nt: TGTGCCAGCTCCGGGGGGGCCAAAAACATTCAGTACTTC
v_gene: TRBV27; abundance: NA; j_gene: TRBJ2-7; d_gene: TRBD1; CDR3aa: CASSSGTGGYEQYF; CDR3nt: TGTGCCAGCAGTTCAGGGACAGGGGGGTACGAGCAGTACTTC
v_gene: TRBV6-4; abundance: NA; j_gene: TRBJ2-1; d_gene: TRBD1; CDR3aa: CASSDIRDRLPHFSYNEQFF; CDR3nt: TGTGCCAGCAGTGACATCCGGGACAGGTTGCCCCATTTCTCCTACAATGAGCAGTTCTTC
v_gene: TRBV29-1; abundance: NA; j_gene: TRBJ1-1; d_gene: NA; CDR3aa: CSARVRGMNTEAFF; CDR3nt: TGCAGCGCTCGAGTGCGGGGTATGAACACTGAAGCTTTCTTT
v_gene: TRBV6-5; abundance: NA; j_gene: TRBJ1-5; d_gene: NA; CDR3aa: CASSYSGVPQPQHF; CDR3nt: TGTGCCAGCAGTTACTCAGGGGTTCCTCAGCCCCAGCATTTT
v_gene: TRBV7-9; abundance: NA; j_gene: TRBJ2-7; d_gene: TRBD1; CDR3aa: CASSLTTGPYEQYF; CDR3nt: TGTGCCAGCAGCTTAACGACAGGGCCCTACGAGCAGTACTTC
v_gene: TRBV9; abundance: NA; j_gene: TRBJ2-1; d_gene: TRBD2; CDR3aa: CASSVNGRDYNEQFF; CDR3nt: TGTGCCAGCAGCGTTAACGGGAGGGACTACAATGAGCAGTTCTTC
v_gene: TRBV7-2; abundance: NA; j_gene: TRBJ1-5; d_gene: NA; CDR3aa: CASSLGDTYSNQPQHF; CDR3nt: TGTGCCAGCAGCTTAGGGGACACTTATAGCAATCAGCCCCAGCATTTT
v_gene: TRBV5-6; abundance: few; j_gene: TRBJ1-3; d_gene: NA; CDR3aa: CASSAPRGGGNTIYF; CDR3nt: TGTGCCAGCAGCGCCCCTCGAGGGGGAGGAAACACCATATATTTT